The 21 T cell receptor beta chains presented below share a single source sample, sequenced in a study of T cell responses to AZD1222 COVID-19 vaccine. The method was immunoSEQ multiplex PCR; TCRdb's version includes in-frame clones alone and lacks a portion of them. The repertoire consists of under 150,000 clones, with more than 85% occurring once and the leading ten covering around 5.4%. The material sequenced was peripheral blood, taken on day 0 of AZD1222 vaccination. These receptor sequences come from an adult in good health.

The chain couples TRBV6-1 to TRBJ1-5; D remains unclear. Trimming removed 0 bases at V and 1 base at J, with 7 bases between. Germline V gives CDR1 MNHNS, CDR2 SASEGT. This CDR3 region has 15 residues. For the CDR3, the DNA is TGTGCCAGCAGTGAAGCCCCCCCCAGCAATCAGCCCCAGCATTTT. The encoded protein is CASSEAPPSNQPQHF.

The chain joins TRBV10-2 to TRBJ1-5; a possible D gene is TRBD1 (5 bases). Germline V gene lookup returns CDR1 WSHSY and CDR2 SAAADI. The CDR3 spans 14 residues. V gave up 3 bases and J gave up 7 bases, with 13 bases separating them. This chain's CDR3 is CASSEMGQEQPQHF. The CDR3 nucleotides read TGCGCCAGCAGTGAAATGGGGCAGGAGCAGCCCCAGCATTTT.

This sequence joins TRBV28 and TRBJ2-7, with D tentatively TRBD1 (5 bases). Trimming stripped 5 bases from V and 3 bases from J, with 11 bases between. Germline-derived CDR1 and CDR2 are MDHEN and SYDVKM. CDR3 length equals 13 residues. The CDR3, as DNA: TGTGCCAGCAGTCCGTTCGACAGCTACGAGCAGTACTTC. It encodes CASSPFDSYEQYF.

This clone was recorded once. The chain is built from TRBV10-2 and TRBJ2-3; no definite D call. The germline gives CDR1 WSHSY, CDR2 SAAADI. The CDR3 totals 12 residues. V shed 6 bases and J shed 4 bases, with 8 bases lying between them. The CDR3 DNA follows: TGCGCCAGCAGAGGGTGGCCAGATACGCAGTATTTT. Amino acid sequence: CASRGWPDTQYF.

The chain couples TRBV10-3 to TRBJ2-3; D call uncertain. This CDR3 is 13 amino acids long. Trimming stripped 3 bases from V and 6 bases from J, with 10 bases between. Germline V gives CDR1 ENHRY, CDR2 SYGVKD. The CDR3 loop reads CAISDQQGDTQYF. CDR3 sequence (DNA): TGTGCCATCAGTGACCAACAAGGCGATACGCAGTATTTT.

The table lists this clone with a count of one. The CDR3 is CASSLLQENTGELFF. The DNA for the CDR3 is TGTGCCAGCTCACTTTTACAGGAGAACACCGGGGAGCTGTTTTTT. This sequence joins TRBV18 and TRBJ2-2, with D possibly matching TRBD1 (5 bases). This CDR3 is built from 15 residues. Trimming took 4 bases from V and 1 from J, leaving 10 bases between them. From germline, CDR1 is KGHSH and CDR2 LQKENI.

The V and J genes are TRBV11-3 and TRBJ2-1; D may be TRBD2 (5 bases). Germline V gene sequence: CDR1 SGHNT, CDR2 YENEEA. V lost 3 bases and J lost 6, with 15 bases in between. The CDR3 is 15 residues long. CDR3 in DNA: TGTGCCAGCAGCTTTACCGGGATGAATCGCAATGAGCAGTTCTTC. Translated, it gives CASSFTGMNRNEQFF.

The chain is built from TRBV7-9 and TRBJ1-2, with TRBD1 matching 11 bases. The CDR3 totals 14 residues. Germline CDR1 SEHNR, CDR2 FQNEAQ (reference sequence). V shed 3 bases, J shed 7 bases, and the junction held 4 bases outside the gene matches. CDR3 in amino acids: CASSLDRGHAGYTF. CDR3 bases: TGTGCCAGCAGCTTGGACAGGGGGCATGCTGGCTACACCTTC.

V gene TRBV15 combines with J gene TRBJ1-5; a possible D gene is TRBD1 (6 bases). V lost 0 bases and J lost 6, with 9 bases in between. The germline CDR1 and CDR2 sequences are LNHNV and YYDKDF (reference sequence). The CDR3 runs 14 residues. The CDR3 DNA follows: TGTGCCACCAGCAGAGATAGGGGGGCTCAGCCCCAGCATTTT. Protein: CATSRDRGAQPQHF.

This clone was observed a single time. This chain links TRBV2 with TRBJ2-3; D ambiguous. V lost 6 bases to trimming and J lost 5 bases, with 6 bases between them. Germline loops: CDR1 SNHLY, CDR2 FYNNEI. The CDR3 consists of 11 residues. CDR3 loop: CASRLGDTQYF. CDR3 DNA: TGTGCCAGCAGGCTGGGAGATACGCAGTATTTT.

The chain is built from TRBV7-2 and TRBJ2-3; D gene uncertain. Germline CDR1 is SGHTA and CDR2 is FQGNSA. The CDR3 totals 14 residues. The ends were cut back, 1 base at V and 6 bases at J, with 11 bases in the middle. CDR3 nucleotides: TGTGCCAGCAGCTTAGACCGACCCGGGGATACGCAGTATTTT. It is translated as CASSLDRPGDTQYF.

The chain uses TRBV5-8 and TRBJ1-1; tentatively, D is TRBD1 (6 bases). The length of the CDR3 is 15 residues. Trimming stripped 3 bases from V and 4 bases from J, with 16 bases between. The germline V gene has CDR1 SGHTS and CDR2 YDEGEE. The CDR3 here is CASSSNPGVPTEAFF. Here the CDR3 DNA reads TGTGCCAGCAGCTCAAATCCAGGGGTTCCCACTGAAGCTTTCTTT.

The CDR3 loop reads CASSPGELRGTGEQYF. CDR3 coding DNA: TGTGCCAGCAGTCCAGGGGAGCTGAGAGGAACGGGTGAGCAGTACTTC. The chain links TRBV5-4 to TRBJ2-7; possible D gene TRBD1, 6 bases. Germline V gene data show CDR1 as SGHNT and CDR2 as YYREEE (reference sequence). The CDR3 consists of 16 residues. V dropped 5 bases and J dropped 7 bases, with 25 bases sitting between them.

The CDR3 loop reads CASSYPGTSREQFF. CDR3 bases: TGTGCCAGCAGTTACCCAGGGACTAGTAGGGAGCAGTTCTTC. The chain combines TRBV6-2 or TRBV6-3 with TRBJ2-1, with 8 nucleotides matching TRBD2. Germline V CDR1 and CDR2: MNHEY, SVGEGT. Losses at the gene ends were 2 bases for V and 10 bases for J; bases not matched to a gene: 7. This CDR3 has 14 amino acids.

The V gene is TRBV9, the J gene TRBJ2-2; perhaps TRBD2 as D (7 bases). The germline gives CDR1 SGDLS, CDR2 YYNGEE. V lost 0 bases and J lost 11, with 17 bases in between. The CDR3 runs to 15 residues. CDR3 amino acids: CASSVAKGGLPELFF. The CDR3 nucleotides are TGTGCCAGCAGCGTAGCGAAAGGGGGACTACCCGAGCTGTTTTTT.

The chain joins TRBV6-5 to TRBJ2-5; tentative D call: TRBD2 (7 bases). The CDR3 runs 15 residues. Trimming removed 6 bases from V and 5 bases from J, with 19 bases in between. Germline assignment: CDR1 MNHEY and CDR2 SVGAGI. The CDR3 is CASSKGGAVGETQYF. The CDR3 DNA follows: TGTGCCAGCAGCAAAGGGGGGGCGGTGGGTGAGACCCAGTACTTC.

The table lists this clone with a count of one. The CDR3 bases are TGTGCCAGCAGTTTTGCAGATACGCAGTATTTT. Amino acid sequence: CASSFADTQYF. The chain is built from TRBV12-3 or TRBV12-4 and TRBJ2-3, with no clear D. The germline V and J ends were trimmed by 3 bases and 4 bases, with 2 bases remaining between them. The CDR3 runs 11 residues.

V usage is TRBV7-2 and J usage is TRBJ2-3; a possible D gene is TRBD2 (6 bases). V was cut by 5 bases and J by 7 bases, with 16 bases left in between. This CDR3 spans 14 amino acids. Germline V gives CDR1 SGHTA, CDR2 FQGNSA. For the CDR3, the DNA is TGTGCCAGCAGCCCGGGGACTCTCGCAAATACGCAGTATTTT. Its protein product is CASSPGTLANTQYF.

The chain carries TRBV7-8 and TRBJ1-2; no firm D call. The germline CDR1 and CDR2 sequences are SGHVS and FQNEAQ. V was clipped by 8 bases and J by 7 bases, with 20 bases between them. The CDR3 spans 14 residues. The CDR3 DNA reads TGTGCCAGCGTAGACAACTACGGTCTCGGTGGCTACACCTTC. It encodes CASVDNYGLGGYTF.

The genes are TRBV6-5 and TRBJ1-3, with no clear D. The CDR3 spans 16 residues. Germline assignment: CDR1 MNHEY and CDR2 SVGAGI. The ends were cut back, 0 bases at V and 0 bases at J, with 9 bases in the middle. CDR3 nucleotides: TGTGCCAGCAGTTACTCGAAAACCTTCTCTGGAAACACCATATATTTT. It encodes CASSYSKTFSGNTIYF.

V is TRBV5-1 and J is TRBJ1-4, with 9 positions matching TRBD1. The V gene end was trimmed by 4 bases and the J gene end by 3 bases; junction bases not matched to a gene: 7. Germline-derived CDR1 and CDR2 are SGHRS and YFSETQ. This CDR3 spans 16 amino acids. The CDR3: CASSPRDRAANEKLFF. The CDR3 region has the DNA TGCGCCAGCAGCCCCCGGGACAGGGCCGCTAATGAAAAACTGTTTTTT.